This T cell receptor (beta chain) was sequenced during a study of T cells after yellow fever vaccination. Study-wide background: SMART-Seq v4 Ultra Low Input prepared libraries from low-cell fractions. Overall study results and limits: FACS-sorted repertoires might harbor abundant contaminating clonotypes from the bulk population.

CDR1 and CDR2 from the germline V gene are DFQATT and SNEGSKA (reference sequence). This CDR3 comprises 13 residues. V lost 3 bases, J lost 5 bases, and 4 bases stayed unmatched. Of note for this clonotype: Its specificity is not known.

TCRdb processed the 5' RACE reads anew with MiXCR; each CDR3 protein has one entry. The sample lists under 700,000 distinct CDR3 sequences, about a sixth seen once, with approximately 15% in the top ten. The V call is TRBV20-1, the J call TRBJ2-5; 9 bases agree with TRBD2. The sequenced sample was PBMCs, obtained 5 days after the first yellow fever vaccination. The TCR comes from a man younger than 35 who received the YFV17D yellow fever vaccine. The CDR3 loop is CSARLAGSETQYF. Here the CDR3 DNA reads TGCAGTGCTAGGCTAGCGGGGTCGGAGACCCAGTACTTC.